This T cell receptor beta chain is from a study of response to subunit inactivated influenza vaccine. This clonotype was recorded a few times. TCRdb independently ran MiXCR on the RT-PCR reads; one entry per CDR3 protein. Here the sample spans roughly 500,000 distinct CDR3 sequences, roughly 23% being singletons. V was cut by 2 bases and J by 1 base, with 14 bases left in between. From germline, CDR1 is MNHEY and CDR2 SVGEGT. This CDR3 has 17 residues. These same records also appear under a second study, on T cells expressing NK-cell markers. That paper adds: UMIs accompanied the 5'RACE template switching by which TCR beta cDNA was made. Beta-chain profiling covered CD3+CD56+NKG2C+, CD3+CD56+NKG2C- and CD3+CD56-NKG2C+ sorted subsets. These same clonotypes (in several donors) also led the CD3+CD56-NKG2C+ fraction.

The rearrangement uses TRBV6-2 or TRBV6-3 and TRBJ2-2; D may be TRBD2 (6 bases). This specimen was CD4+ T cells sorted from PBMCs, taken 11 to 12 days after vaccination. This TCR came from a man in his forties or fifties who received an inactivated influenza vaccine. The CDR3 spells CASSYRTGSGNTGELFF. The CDR3 nucleotides are TGTGCCAGCAGTTACAGAACCGGTAGCGGGAACACCGGGGAGCTGTTTTTT.